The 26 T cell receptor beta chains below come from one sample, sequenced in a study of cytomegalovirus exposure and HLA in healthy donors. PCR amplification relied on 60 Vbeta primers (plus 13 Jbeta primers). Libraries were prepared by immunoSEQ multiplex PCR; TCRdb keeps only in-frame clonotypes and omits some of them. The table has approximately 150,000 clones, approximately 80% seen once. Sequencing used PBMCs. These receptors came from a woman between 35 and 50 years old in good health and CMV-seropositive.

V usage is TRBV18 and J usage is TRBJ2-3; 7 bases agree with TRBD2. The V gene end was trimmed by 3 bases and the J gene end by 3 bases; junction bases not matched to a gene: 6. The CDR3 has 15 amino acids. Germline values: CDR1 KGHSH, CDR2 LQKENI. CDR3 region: CASSPWEGATDTQYF. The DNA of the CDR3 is TGTGCCAGCTCACCGTGGGAGGGTGCAACAGATACGCAGTATTTT.

Here the CDR3 DNA reads TGCGCCAGCAGTGATGCTAGCGGGGGTCCGAAAGAGACCCAGTACTTC. The encoded protein is CASSDASGGPKETQYF. The gene calls are TRBV10-1 and TRBJ2-5; 10 nucleotides agree with TRBD2. Per germline, CDR1 WNHNN and CDR2 SYGVQD (reference sequence). Unmatched junction bases numbered 7, after V lost 3 bases and J lost 3 bases. The CDR3 runs to 16 residues.

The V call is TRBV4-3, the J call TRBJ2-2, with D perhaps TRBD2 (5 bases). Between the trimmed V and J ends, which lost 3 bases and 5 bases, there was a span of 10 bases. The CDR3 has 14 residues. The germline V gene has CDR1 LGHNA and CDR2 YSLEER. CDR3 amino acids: CASSHPPGTGELFF. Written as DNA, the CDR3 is TGCGCCAGCAGCCACCCGCCGGGGACCGGGGAGCTGTTTTTT.

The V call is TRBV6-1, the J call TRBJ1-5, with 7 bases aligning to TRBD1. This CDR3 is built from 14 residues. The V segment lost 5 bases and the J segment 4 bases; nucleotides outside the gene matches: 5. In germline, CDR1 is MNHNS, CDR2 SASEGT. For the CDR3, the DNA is TGTGCCAGCAGTCCCGACAGGGCGAATCAGCCCCAGCATTTT. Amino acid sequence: CASSPDRANQPQHF.

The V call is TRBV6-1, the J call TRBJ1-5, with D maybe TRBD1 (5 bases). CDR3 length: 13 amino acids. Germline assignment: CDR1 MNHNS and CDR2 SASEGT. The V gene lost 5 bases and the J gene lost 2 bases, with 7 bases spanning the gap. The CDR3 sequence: CASSRGGNQPQHF. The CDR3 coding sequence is TGTGCCAGCAGTAGGGGTGGCAATCAGCCCCAGCATTTT.

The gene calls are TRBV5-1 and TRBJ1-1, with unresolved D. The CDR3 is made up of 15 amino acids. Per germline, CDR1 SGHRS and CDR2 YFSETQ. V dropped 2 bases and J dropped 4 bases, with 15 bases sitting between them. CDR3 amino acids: CASSFASGRGTEAFF. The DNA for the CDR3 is TGCGCCAGCAGCTTCGCGTCCGGGCGGGGCACTGAAGCTTTCTTT.

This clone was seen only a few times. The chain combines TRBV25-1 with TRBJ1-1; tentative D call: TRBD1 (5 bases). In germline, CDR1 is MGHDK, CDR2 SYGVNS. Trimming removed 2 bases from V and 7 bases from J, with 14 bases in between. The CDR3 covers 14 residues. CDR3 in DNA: TGTGCCAGCAGTGAAGGGAACGGGGGAGTTGAAGCTTTCTTT. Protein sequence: CASSEGNGGVEAFF.

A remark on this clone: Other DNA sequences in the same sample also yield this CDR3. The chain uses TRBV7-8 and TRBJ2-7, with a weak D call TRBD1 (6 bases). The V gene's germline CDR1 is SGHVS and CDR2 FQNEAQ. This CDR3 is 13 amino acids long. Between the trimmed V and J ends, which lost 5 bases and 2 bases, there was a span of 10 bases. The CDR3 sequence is CASSSGQTYEQYF. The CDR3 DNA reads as TGTGCCAGCAGCAGTGGACAGACCTACGAGCAGTACTTC.

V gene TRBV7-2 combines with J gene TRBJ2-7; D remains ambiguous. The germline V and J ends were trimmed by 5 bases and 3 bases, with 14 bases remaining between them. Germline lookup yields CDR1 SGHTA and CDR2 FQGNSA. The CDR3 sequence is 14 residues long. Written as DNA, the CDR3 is TGTGCCAGCAGCCCGCCGCGACATCTCTACGAGCAGTACTTC. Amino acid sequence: CASSPPRHLYEQYF.

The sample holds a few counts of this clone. CDR3: CASSIQLVGVFNQPQHF. CDR3 bases: TGTGCCAGTAGTATCCAATTAGTCGGGGTTTTCAATCAGCCCCAGCATTTT. The chain joins TRBV19 to TRBJ1-5; D gene uncertain. CDR3 length: 17 residues. Germline lookup yields CDR1 LNHDA and CDR2 SQIVND (reference sequence). Trimming took 3 bases from V and 3 from J, leaving 18 bases between them.

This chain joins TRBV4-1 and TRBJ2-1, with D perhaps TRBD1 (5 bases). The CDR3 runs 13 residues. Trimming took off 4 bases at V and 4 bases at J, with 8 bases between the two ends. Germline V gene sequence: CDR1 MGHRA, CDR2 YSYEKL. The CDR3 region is CASSLRGYNEQFF. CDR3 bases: TGCGCCAGCAGCCTTAGGGGTTACAATGAGCAGTTCTTC.

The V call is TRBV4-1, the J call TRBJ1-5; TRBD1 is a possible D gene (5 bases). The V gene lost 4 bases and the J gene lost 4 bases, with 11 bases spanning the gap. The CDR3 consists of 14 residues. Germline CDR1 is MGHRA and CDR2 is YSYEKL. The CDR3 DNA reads TGCGCCAGCAGCCGCGGGACCGTGAATCAGCCCCAGCATTTT. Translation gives CASSRGTVNQPQHF.

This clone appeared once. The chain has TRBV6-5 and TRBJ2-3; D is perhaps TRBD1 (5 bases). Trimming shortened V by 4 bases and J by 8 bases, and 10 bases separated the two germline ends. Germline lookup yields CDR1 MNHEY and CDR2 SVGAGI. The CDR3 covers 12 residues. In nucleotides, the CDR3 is TGTGCCAGCAGTTCTCGGCAGGGTACGCAGTATTTT. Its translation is CASSSRQGTQYF.

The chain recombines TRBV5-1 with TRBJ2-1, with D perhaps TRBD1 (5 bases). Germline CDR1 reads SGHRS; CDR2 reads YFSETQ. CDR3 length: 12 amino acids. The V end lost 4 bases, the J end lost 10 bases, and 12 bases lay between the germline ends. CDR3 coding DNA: TGCGCCAGCAGCGTGGATGGGGCCGAGCAGTTCTTC. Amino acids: CASSVDGAEQFF. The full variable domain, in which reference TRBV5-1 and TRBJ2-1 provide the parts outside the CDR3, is KAGVTQTPRYLIKTRGQQVTLSCSPISGHRSVSWYQQTPGQGLQFLFEYFSETQRNKGNFPGRFSGRQFSNSRSEMNVSTLELGDSALYLCASSVDGAEQFFGPGTRLTVL.

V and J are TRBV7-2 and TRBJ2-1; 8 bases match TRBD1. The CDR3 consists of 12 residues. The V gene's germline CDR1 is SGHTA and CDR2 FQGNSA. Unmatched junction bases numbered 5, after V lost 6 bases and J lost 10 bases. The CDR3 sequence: CASRSRGREQFF. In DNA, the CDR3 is TGTGCCAGCAGATCCAGGGGGCGCGAGCAGTTCTTC.

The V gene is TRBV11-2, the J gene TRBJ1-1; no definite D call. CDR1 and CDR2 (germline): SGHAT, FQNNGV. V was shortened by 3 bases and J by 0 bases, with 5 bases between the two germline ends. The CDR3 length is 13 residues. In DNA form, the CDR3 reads TGTGCCAGCAGCTTCGGGTTGAACACTGAAGCTTTCTTT. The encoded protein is CASSFGLNTEAFF. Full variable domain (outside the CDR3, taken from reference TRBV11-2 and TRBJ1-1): EAGVAQSPRYKIIEKRQSVAFWCNPISGHATLYWYQQILGQGPKLLIQFQNNGVVDDSQLPKDRFSAERLKGVDSTLKIQPAKLEDSAVYLCASSFGLNTEAFFGQGTRLTVV.

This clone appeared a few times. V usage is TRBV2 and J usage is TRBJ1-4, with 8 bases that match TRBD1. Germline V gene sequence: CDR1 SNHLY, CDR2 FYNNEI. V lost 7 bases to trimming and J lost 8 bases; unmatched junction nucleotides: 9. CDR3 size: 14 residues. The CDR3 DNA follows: TGTGCCAGCATCCTCGGGACAGGTGGCGAAAAACTGTTTTTT. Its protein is CASILGTGGEKLFF.

The DNA of the CDR3 is TGTGCCAGCACCATAACGGGGGGGGGCAAGGATGAGCAGTTCTTC. It translates to CASTITGGGKDEQFF. This chain connects TRBV6-5 to TRBJ2-1, with TRBD2 identical over 8 bases. After removal of 7 bases from V and 8 bases from J, the junction contained 13 bases not matched to a gene. This CDR3 has 15 amino acids. CDR1 is MNHEY, CDR2 SVGAGI, per germline.

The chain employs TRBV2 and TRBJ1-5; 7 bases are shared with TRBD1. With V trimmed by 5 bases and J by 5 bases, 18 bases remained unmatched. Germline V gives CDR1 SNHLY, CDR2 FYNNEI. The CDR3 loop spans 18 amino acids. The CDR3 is CASSPILGQSHGDQPQHF. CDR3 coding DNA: TGTGCCAGCAGTCCCATACTGGGACAGTCCCATGGAGATCAGCCCCAGCATTTT.

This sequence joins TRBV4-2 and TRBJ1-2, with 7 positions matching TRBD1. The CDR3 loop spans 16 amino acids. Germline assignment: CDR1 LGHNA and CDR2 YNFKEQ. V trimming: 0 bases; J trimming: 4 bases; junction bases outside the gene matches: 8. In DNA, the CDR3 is TGTGCCAGCAGCCAAGATCGTGACAGGGACACCTATGGCTACACCTTC. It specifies CASSQDRDRDTYGYTF.

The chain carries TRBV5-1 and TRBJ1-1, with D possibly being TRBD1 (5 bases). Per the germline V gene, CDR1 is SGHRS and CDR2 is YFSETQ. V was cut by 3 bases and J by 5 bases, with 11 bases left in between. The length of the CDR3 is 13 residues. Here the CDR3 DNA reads TGCGCCAGCAGCTACAAGACAGCTACTGAAGCTTTCTTT. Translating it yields CASSYKTATEAFF.

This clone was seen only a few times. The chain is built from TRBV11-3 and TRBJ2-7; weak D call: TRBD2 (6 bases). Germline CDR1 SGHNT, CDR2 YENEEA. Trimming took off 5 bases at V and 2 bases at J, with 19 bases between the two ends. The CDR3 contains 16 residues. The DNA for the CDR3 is TGTGCCAGCAGCCAGGAGGGTGGGCAGGGTACCTACGAGCAGTACTTC. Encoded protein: CASSQEGGQGTYEQYF.

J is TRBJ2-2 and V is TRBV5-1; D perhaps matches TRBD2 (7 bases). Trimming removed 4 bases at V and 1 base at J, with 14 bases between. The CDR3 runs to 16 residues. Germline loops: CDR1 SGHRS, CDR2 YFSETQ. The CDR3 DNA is TGCGCCAGCAGCCCCCAGGGAGGGGGGAACACCGGGGAGCTGTTTTTT. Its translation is CASSPQGGGNTGELFF.

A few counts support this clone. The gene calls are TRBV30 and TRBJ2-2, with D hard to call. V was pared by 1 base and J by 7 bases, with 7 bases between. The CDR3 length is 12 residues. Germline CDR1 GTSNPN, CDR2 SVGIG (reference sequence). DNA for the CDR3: TGTGCCTGGAGTGAACAGATCGGGGAGCTGTTTTTT. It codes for CAWSEQIGELFF.

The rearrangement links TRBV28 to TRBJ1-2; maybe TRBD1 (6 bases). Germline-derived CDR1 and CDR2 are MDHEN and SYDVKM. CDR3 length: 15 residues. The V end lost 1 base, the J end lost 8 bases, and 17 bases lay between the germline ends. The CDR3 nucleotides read TGTGCCAGCAGTTTATTAGCAGGGGAATCGAAAGGCTACACCTTC. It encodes CASSLLAGESKGYTF.

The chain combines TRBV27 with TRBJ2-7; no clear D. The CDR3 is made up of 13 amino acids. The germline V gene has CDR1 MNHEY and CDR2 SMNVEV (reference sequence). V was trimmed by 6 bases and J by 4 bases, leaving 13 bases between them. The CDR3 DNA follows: TGTGCCAGCAGGAATCGGGTGGGTTACGAGCAGTACTTC. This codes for CASRNRVGYEQYF.